This TCR beta chain appears in the sequencing data of a study of T cells expressing NK-cell markers. Study details: According to the study, TCR beta repertoires originated from sorted CD3+CD56+NKG2C+, CD3+CD56+NKG2C- and CD3+CD56-NKG2C+ T cells. Out of eight donors sequenced, seven tested HCMV-seropositive and the remaining one seronegative. Findings of the study overall: In a handful of donors, dominant clonotypes made up about 25-65% of CD3+CD56-NKG2C+ cells.

Making the TCR beta cDNA relied on 5'RACE template switching with UMIs. From its re-call of the 5' RACE reads, TCRdb lists each CDR3 protein once, without DNA. The table for this sample gives around 180,000 distinct CDR3 sequences. This CDR3 comprises 16 residues. Looked up from germline, CDR1 is LNHDA and CDR2 is SQIVND (reference sequence). Concerning this clonotype itself: Its specificity is unknown.

The sequencing sample was made of blood T cells: a sorted CD56 or NKG2C T cell subset, CD4+ or CD8+ T cells, or bulk PBMC T cells (not recorded which). The chain carries TRBV19 and TRBJ1-5; lacking DNA, the TRBD1 call made by TCRdb goes unchecked. This receptor was obtained from a man aged 18-70 years in good health. This CDR3 reads CASTPRQGTSNQPQHF.